A single sample is the source of the 18 T cell receptor delta chains below, sequenced in a study of gamma-delta T cells after stem cell transplantation. TCRdb fed the RT-PCR reads into CATT to redo clone calling. The sample has approximately 1,400 delta-chain clones, less than 7.5% seen once. Material for sequencing was gamma-delta T cells. The receptors here all came from a human donor. It is not recorded whose cells these are; they may come from a transplant donor.

In regard to this clone: A far larger clone is only one base removed, so a read error is likely. The V and J genes are TRDV2 and TRDJ1; D gene uncertain. Germline CDR1 reads GEAIGNYY; CDR2 reads EKD. The CDR3 totals 14 residues. V gave up 7 bases and J gave up 2 bases, with 16 bases separating them. CDR3 nucleotide sequence: TGTGCCTGCTACACCCCGATGAATACCGATAAACTCATCTTT. It codes for CACYTPMNTDKLIF.

Comments on this clone: A single base is all that separates this from a far larger clone, so a read error is likely. The chain uses TRDV2 and TRDJ3; no reliable D call. The CDR3 length is 18 residues. The germline V gene has CDR1 GEAIGNYY and CDR2 EKD. This CDR3 is CARDTVSTRSWDTRQMFF. The CDR3 region has the DNA TGTGCCCGTGACACCGTAAGTACCCGCTCCTGGGACACCCGACAGATGTTTTTC.

Remarks on this clone: This DNA's translation differs at residue 5 from TCRdb's protein, which comes from a much larger clone; a read error is likely, and the protein shown is translated from the DNA. The rearrangement links TRDV2 to TRDJ1; 7 bases match TRDD3. Trimming removed 3 bases from V and 8 bases from J; junction bases left unmatched: 29. CDR1 and CDR2 (germline): GEAIGNYY, EKD. The CDR3 runs to 20 residues. CDR3: CACDAAWLARGPTGDPKLIF. The DNA of the CDR3 is TGTGCCTGTGACGCCGCGTGGCTGGCCCGCGGACCTACTGGGGACCCCAAACTCATCTTT.

On this clone itself: This sequence is one base from a far larger clone and is likely a read error. Other DNA sequences within the sample encode an identical CDR3. The genes are TRDV2 and TRDJ1, with 9 bases that match TRDD3. This CDR3 is built from 16 residues. Germline V CDR1 and CDR2: GEAIGNYY, EKD. The CDR3 protein is CACDYTGGTYTDKLIF. DNA for the CDR3: TGTGCCTGTGACTACACTGGGGGAACGTACACTGATAAACTCATCTTT.

For this clone: It is likely a read error: a sequence one base away is far more abundant. Other DNA sequences in this sample translate to the same CDR3. The chain couples TRDV2 to TRDJ3; 11 bases agree with TRDD3. Trimming at V came to 7 bases and at J to 0 bases, leaving 13 bases not matched to a gene. Germline lookup yields CDR1 GEAIGNYY and CDR2 EKD. This CDR3 is built from 20 residues. The CDR3 sequence: CACDPILGDMPSWDTRQMFF. Here the CDR3 DNA reads TGTGCCTGCGACCCCATACTGGGGGATATGCCCTCCTGGGACACCCGACAGATGTTTTTC.

With respect to this clone: A read error is the likely source, as a far larger clone sits one nucleotide away. The identical CDR3 is also encoded by other nucleotide sequences in the sample. The rearrangement joins TRDV2 to TRDJ1; TRDD2 might be the D (5 bases). V was cut by 3 bases and J by 0 bases, with 22 bases left in between. This CDR3 has 18 amino acids. Germline CDR1 and CDR2: GEAIGNYY and EKD. The CDR3 protein is CACDPLPTVSPYTDKLIF. The CDR3 DNA is TGTGCCTGTGACCCGCTCCCTACGGTTAGCCCGTACACCGATAAACTCATCTTT.

Details on this clone: A far larger clone is just one base off, so this is likely a read error. The sample has other DNA sequences that encode this CDR3 too. The chain employs TRDV2 and TRDJ3, with TRDD3 matching over 8 bases. Germline assignment: CDR1 GEAIGNYY and CDR2 EKD. This CDR3 comprises 22 residues. Here the CDR3 DNA reads TGTGCCTGTGACCAGGCGGGTACTGGGGGCCTCGACCGCTCCTGGGACACCCGGCAGATGTTTTTC. It codes for CACDQAGTGGLDRSWDTRQMFF.

A word on this clone: This likely stems from a read error, as it lies one base from a far larger clone. Different DNA sequences within this sample yield the same CDR3. The genes are TRDV2 and TRDJ1, with 13 positions matching TRDD3. Germline loops: CDR1 GEAIGNYY, CDR2 EKD. The CDR3 is 22 residues long. Losses at the gene ends were 0 bases for V and 10 bases for J; bases not matched to a gene: 28. CDR3 residues: CACDTVLSFRDQPTGGYEGLIF. The CDR3 nucleotides are TGTGCCTGTGACACCGTGTTATCCTTCCGAGACCAGCCTACTGGGGGATACGAAGGACTCATCTTT.

This clone was seen a handful of times. A single base is all that separates this from a far larger clone, so a read error is likely. V usage is TRDV2 and J usage is TRDJ1; a possible D gene is TRDD3 (5 bases). Germline values: CDR1 GEAIGNYY, CDR2 EKD. Trimming removed 3 bases from V and 1 base from J, with 8 bases in between. This CDR3 contains 13 residues. This CDR3 reads CACDPIPTDKLIF. The CDR3 coding sequence is TGTGCCTGTGACCCGATACCCACCGATAAACTCATCTTT.

In regard to this clone: TCRdb shows a much larger clone's protein in place of this DNA's translation, and the two differ at residue 4, likely through a read error; the protein shown is translated from the DNA. The V call is TRDV2, the J call TRDJ1, with D unclear. V lost 5 bases to trimming and J lost 0 bases, with 18 bases between them. Germline V CDR1 and CDR2: GEAIGNYY, EKD. There are 16 residues in the CDR3. The CDR3 sequence: CACGALNSPYTDKLIF. CDR3 bases: TGTGCCTGTGGCGCTTTAAATTCCCCGTACACCGATAAACTCATCTTT.

As regards this clone: The amino acid sequence in TCRdb belongs to a much larger clone and departs from this DNA's translation at residue 3, likely a sequencing read error; the sequence shown is translated from the DNA. The chain has TRDV2 and TRDJ3; 11 bases match TRDD3. CDR3 length: 22 amino acids. Germline V gene sequence: CDR1 GEAIGNYY, CDR2 EKD. The CDR3 sequence: CARDSPELSGGYASWDTRQMFF. The CDR3 bases are TGTGCCCGTGACAGTCCGGAACTAAGTGGGGGATACGCGTCCTGGGACACCCGACAGATGTTTTTC.

In this sample, this clone is large (0.1 to 1%). The V and J genes are TRAV29/DV5 and TRDJ1; the match to TRDD3 covers 10 bases. The junction had 20 bases not matched to a gene; V was cut back by 0 bases and J by 0 bases. In germline, CDR1 is NSMFDY, CDR2 ISSIKDK. This CDR3 region has 21 residues. DNA of the CDR3: TGTGCAGCAAGCGCGGGGGGGTACCGTACTGGGGGATCCCCGTACACCGATAAACTCATCTTT. Translating it yields CAASAGGYRTGGSPYTDKLIF.

In this sample, this clone is large. The sample carries other DNA sequences with the same CDR3. The rearrangement joins TRDV2 to TRDJ1; the match to TRDD3 covers 10 bases. The CDR3 contains 20 residues. The germline V gene has CDR1 GEAIGNYY and CDR2 EKD. V shed 0 bases and J 0 bases; nucleotides not matched to a gene: 15. The CDR3 DNA sequence: TGTGCCTGTGACACCGCATTCGGGGGATACGCTACTCGGTACACCGATAAACTCATCTTT. Protein product: CACDTAFGGYATRYTDKLIF.

This clone occurred a few times. TCRdb attributes to this sequence the protein of a much larger clone, which differs from the DNA translation at residue 7; a read error is likely, and the protein displayed is translated from the DNA. V usage is TRDV2 and J usage is TRDJ1; 10 nucleotides match TRDD3. V gave up 3 bases and J gave up 3 bases; unmatched junction bases: 18. The germline CDR1 and CDR2 sequences are GEAIGNYY and EKD. The CDR3 consists of 19 residues. The CDR3 sequence: CACDEIRLLGDTLPDKLIF. In nucleotides, the CDR3 is TGTGCCTGTGACGAAATCAGGTTGTTGGGGGATACCCTCCCCGATAAACTCATCTTT.

Notes on this clone: A read error is likely here: a far larger clone is one base away. The same CDR3 arises from other DNA sequences in this sample as well. The chain combines TRDV2 with TRDJ1; no clear D. This CDR3 spans 14 amino acids. Trimming pared 3 bases from V and 0 bases from J, leaving 10 bases between. CDR1 and CDR2 from the germline V gene are GEAIGNYY and EKD. The CDR3 region has the DNA TGTGCCTGTGACCCACTACTAAACACCGATAAACTCATCTTT. Translating it yields CACDPLLNTDKLIF.

Concerning this clone: TCRdb shows a much larger clone's protein in place of this DNA's translation, and the two differ at residue 5, likely through a read error; the protein shown is translated from the DNA. V is TRDV2 and J is TRDJ1; TRDD3 might be the D (5 bases). The V end lost 3 bases, the J end lost 2 bases, and 18 bases lay between the germline ends. The length of the CDR3 is 16 residues. Germline values: CDR1 GEAIGNYY, CDR2 EKD. As DNA, the CDR3 is TGTGCCTGTGACGCCCTGGGTCAGCCGGAGACCGATAAACTCATCTTT. Translating gives CACDALGQPETDKLIF.

With regard to this clone: It differs at one base from a far larger clone, so likely a read error. The sample has other DNA sequences that encode this CDR3 too. The gene calls are TRDV2 and TRDJ3; TRDD3 matches at 11 bases. The CDR3 consists of 21 residues. CDR1 is GEAIGNYY, CDR2 EKD, per germline. CDR3 protein: CACDTAGLGDTRAWDTRQMFF. CDR3 in DNA: TGTGCCTGTGACACCGCGGGGCTGGGGGATACCCGCGCCTGGGACACCCGGCAGATGTTTTTC.

This clone showed up just a few times. Only one base separates this from a far larger clonotype, so it likely reflects a read error. The sample carries other DNA sequences with the same CDR3. The V call is TRDV2, the J call TRDJ1; D gene unclear. V lost 3 bases and J 5 bases, leaving 12 bases between the germline ends. The length of the CDR3 is 13 residues. CDR1 GEAIGNYY and CDR2 EKD come from the germline V gene. CDR3 region: CACDPISTDKLIF. For the CDR3, the DNA is TGTGCCTGTGACCCGATATCCACTGATAAACTCATCTTT.